A single sample is the source of the 10 T cell receptor beta chains below, sequenced in a study of blood T cell repertoires in COVID-19. The method was immunoSEQ multiplex PCR; TCRdb's version includes in-frame clones alone and lacks a portion of them. Among fewer than 500,000 clones, around 89% were seen once, and the ten largest hold around 1.1%. The material sequenced was PBMCs or T cells enriched from blood (not recorded which). These receptors all come from a man aged 25-40 years who had recovered from COVID-19.

The V and J genes are TRBV7-9 and TRBJ1-5; D is unresolved. There are 15 residues in the CDR3. Germline CDR1 SEHNR, CDR2 FQNEAQ (reference sequence). V lost 1 base and J lost 3, with 10 bases in between. The CDR3 spells CASSLGSGSNQPQHF. The CDR3 region has the DNA TGTGCCAGCAGCTTAGGCAGTGGTTCCAATCAGCCCCAGCATTTT.

DNA for the CDR3: TGTGCCAGCTCCTTGGCAGGGGGCTCGCAAGAGACCCAGTACTTC. Translated, it gives CASSLAGGSQETQYF. This sequence joins TRBV18 and TRBJ2-5, with 8 bases aligning to TRBD1. The V gene's germline CDR1 is KGHSH and CDR2 LQKENI. The CDR3 covers 15 residues. J gave up 2 bases and V 6 bases, and 8 bases lay outside the gene matches. Full variable domain (rest looked up from reference TRBV18 and TRBJ2-5): NAGVMQNPRHLVRRRGQEARLRCSPMKGHSHVYWYRQLPEEGLKFMVYLQKENIIDESGMPKERFSAEFPKEGPSILRIQQVVRGDSAAYFCASSLAGGSQETQYFGPGTRLLVL.

CDR3 sequence (DNA): TGTGCCAGTAGTCCGGACAGGGAGGGGGGTGAAAAACTGTTTTTT. Its protein is CASSPDREGGEKLFF. The chain uses TRBV19 and TRBJ1-4; 8 positions agree with TRBD1. The germline gives CDR1 LNHDA, CDR2 SQIVND (reference sequence). The CDR3 is made up of 15 amino acids. The ends lost 5 bases at V and 7 bases at J; junction bases unmatched: 9.

V gene TRBV6-6 combines with J gene TRBJ2-3, with no clear D. V lost 1 base to trimming and J lost 8 bases, with 16 bases between them. The germline V gene encodes CDR1 MNHNY and CDR2 SVGAGI (reference sequence). The CDR3 is 15 residues long. CDR3 DNA sequence: TGTGCCAGCAGTTACTTTGTGGCTCGCATTGCTACGCAGTATTTT. Protein: CASSYFVARIATQYF.

V usage is TRBV24-1 and J usage is TRBJ1-2; the D is unclear. This CDR3 has 13 amino acids. Germline CDR1 and CDR2: KGHDR and SFDVKD. V lost 0 bases and J lost 2, with 3 bases in between. This chain's CDR3 is CATSDLQNYGYTF. Written as DNA, the CDR3 is TGTGCCACCAGTGATTTGCAGAACTATGGCTACACCTTC.

The chain couples TRBV19 to TRBJ2-7; the D gene is possibly TRBD1 (7 bases). CDR3 size: 15 residues. Germline CDR1 reads LNHDA; CDR2 reads SQIVND (reference sequence). V was pared by 5 bases and J by 4 bases, with 18 bases between. The CDR3 DNA follows: TGTGCCAGTAGTCTGGAGGGGGCAGGTATATACGAGCAGTACTTC. It translates to CASSLEGAGIYEQYF.

This clone appeared once. The rearrangement links TRBV5-5 to TRBJ2-1; tentative D call: TRBD2 (5 bases). V shed 3 bases and J shed 8 bases, with 24 bases lying between them. The CDR3 consists of 17 residues. CDR1 and CDR2 (germline): SGHKS, YYEKEE (reference sequence). The CDR3 region is CASSWEYGSMAGDEQFF. The CDR3, as DNA: TGTGCCAGCAGCTGGGAGTACGGCTCGATGGCGGGCGATGAGCAGTTCTTC. Drawing the rest from reference TRBV5-5 and TRBJ2-1, the complete variable domain is DAGVTQSPTHLIKTRGQQVTLRCSPISGHKSVSWYQQVLGQGPQFIFQYYEKEERGRGNFPDRFSARQFPNYSSELNVNALLLGDSALYLCASSWEYGSMAGDEQFFGPGTRLTVL.

This clone was observed once. This sequence joins TRBV4-2 and TRBJ2-5, with a tentative D call TRBD2 (7 bases). The CDR3 is 16 amino acids. CDR1 is LGHNA and CDR2 is YNFKEQ in the germline V gene. V was clipped by 0 bases and J by 1 base, with 12 bases between them. CDR3 in DNA: TGTGCCAGCAGCCAAGATTTAGGGGGGGTCCAAGAGACCCAGTACTTC. It is translated as CASSQDLGGVQETQYF.

The rearrangement uses TRBV7-9 and TRBJ1-2; no firm D call. Germline CDR1 reads SEHNR; CDR2 reads FQNEAQ (reference sequence). With 3 bases removed from V and 5 bases from J, the gap between germline ends came to 16 bases. This CDR3 has 15 residues. This CDR3 reads CASSFWAAGLYGYTF. CDR3 nucleotides: TGTGCCAGCAGCTTTTGGGCCGCTGGCTTGTATGGCTACACCTTC. The variable domain in full, completed from reference TRBV7-9 and TRBJ1-2, reads DTGVSQNPRHKITKRGQNVTFRCDPISEHNRLYWYRQTLGQGPEFLTYFQNEAQLEKSRLLSDRFSAERPKGSFSTLEIQRTEQGDSAMYLCASSFWAAGLYGYTFGSGTRLTVV.

The gene calls are TRBV7-9 and TRBJ1-5, with a tentative D call TRBD1 (6 bases). Germline CDR1 and CDR2: SEHNR and FQNEAQ (reference sequence). The CDR3 is 15 residues long. The germline V and J ends were trimmed by 5 bases and 5 bases, with 16 bases remaining between them. As DNA, the CDR3 is TGTGCCAGCAGCCCTAGGGGGGGGTCCGATCAGCCCCAGCATTTT. Amino acids: CASSPRGGSDQPQHF.